This TCR beta chain is drawn from a study of T cell changes during pregnancy in multiple sclerosis. Measured with immunoSEQ multiplex PCR; TCRdb has only the in-frame clones, and not every one. This repertoire shows some 59,000 clones, about 89% found once; its top ten account for 2% to 3%. Germline loops: CDR1 MNHNS, CDR2 SASEGT. V dropped 4 bases and J dropped 3; count of bases not matched to a gene: 3. This CDR3 is built from 17 residues. This clone was seen more than once but under ten times. This receptor was taken from a female donor with multiple sclerosis, enrolled in a pregnancy study. Sequencing used peripheral blood, obtained in the first trimester of pregnancy. The chain is built from TRBV6-1 and TRBJ2-2, with 15 positions matching TRBD2. The CDR3 region is CASSGTSGRADTGELFF. The CDR3 DNA reads as TGTGCCAGCAGTGGGACTAGCGGGAGGGCCGACACCGGGGAGCTGTTTTTT.